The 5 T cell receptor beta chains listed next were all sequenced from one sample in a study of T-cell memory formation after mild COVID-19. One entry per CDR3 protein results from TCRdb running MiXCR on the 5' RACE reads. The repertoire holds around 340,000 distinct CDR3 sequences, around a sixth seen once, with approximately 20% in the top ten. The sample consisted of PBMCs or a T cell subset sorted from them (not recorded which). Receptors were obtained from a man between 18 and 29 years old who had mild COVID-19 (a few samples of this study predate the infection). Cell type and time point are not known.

The CDR3 DNA reads as TGTGCCAGCAGCTCTTTCATGACAGGGAACTATGGCTACACCTTC. Translated: CASSSFMTGNYGYTF. The rearrangement links TRBV7-9 to TRBJ1-2, with 7 bases fitting TRBD1. The J segment lost 2 bases and the V segment lost 4 bases, leaving 7 bases of the junction unmatched. The germline V gene encodes CDR1 SEHNR and CDR2 FQNEAQ (reference sequence). The CDR3 sequence is 15 residues long.

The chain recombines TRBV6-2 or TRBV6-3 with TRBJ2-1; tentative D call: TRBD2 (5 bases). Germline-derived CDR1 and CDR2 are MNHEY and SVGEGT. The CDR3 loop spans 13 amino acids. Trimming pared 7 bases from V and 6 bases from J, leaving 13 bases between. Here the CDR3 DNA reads TGTGCCAGCACCCAACTAGGTTCCAATGAGCAGTTCTTC. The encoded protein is CASTQLGSNEQFF.

CDR3 DNA sequence: TGCAGCGTTGAAGACAACTATGGCTACACCTTC. This translates into CSVEDNYGYTF. The J gene is TRBJ1-2, the V gene TRBV29-1, with D uncertain. V was trimmed by 0 bases and J by 2 bases, leaving 1 base between them. This CDR3 contains 11 residues. Germline values: CDR1 SQVTM, CDR2 ANQGSEA. Drawing the rest from reference TRBV29-1 and TRBJ1-2, the complete variable domain is SAVISQKPSRDICQRGTSLTIQCQVDSQVTMMFWYRQQPGQSLTLIATANQGSEATYESGFVIDKFPISRPNLTFSTLTVSNMSPEDSSIYLCSVEDNYGYTFGSGTRLTVV.

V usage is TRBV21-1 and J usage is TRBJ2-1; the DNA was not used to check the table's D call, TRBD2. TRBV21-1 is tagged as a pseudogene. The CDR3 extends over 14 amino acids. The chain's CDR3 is CASSKGKRRDEQFF. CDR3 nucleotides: TGTGCCAGCAGCAAAGGGAAGAGGAGGGATGAGCAGTTCTTC.

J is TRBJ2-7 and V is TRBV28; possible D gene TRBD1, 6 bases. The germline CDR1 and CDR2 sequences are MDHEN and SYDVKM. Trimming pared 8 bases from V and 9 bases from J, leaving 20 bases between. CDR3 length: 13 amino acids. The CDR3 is CASSDLGAVPQYV. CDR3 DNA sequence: TGTGCCAGCTCAGATCTGGGGGCGGTCCCGCAGTACGTC.